This TCR beta chain was sequenced during a study of cytomegalovirus exposure and HLA in healthy donors. Study findings and constraints: On later analysis, the bulk of CMV-associated TCR beta chains appeared to be HLA-restricted.

With respect to this clone: Its antigen is undetermined.

The PCR employed 60 Vbeta primers together with 13 Jbeta primers. Measured with immunoSEQ multiplex PCR; TCRdb has only the in-frame clones, and not every one. The sample has approximately 100,000 clones; around 80% are singletons. This CDR3 comprises 15 residues. CDR1 MNHEY and CDR2 SVGAGI come from the germline V gene. V lost 2 bases and J 3 bases, leaving 14 bases between the germline ends. This chain links TRBV6-5 with TRBJ2-7; D is unclear. What was sequenced was PBMCs. The clonotype comes from a woman aged 40 to 50 in good health and CMV-seronegative. This chain's CDR3 is CASSYRLQRDYEQYF. DNA for the CDR3: TGTGCCAGCAGTTACCGCCTGCAGCGAGACTACGAGCAGTACTTC.